Described below is a single T cell receptor (beta chain) sequence and its context. The antigen is not known. PCR was performed using 60 Vbeta and 13 Jbeta primers. Per the study methods: As a later analysis found, there were 70 million to 90 million unique TCR beta chains, of which roughly 11 million were shared. Produced via immunoSEQ multiplex PCR; TCRdb's table is partial and in-frame only. The V and J calls and clone size are taken from that table; D and trimming were inferred from the DNA. This table holds about 140,000 clones, 70% to 80% found once. The sample belongs to a study of cytomegalovirus exposure and HLA in healthy donors. Whole-study findings and limits: Most TCR sequences showed up rarely, but some public TCRs showed up in many donors. The study designated 150 to 200 TCR beta chains cytomegalovirus-associated.

With 5 bases clipped from V and 5 bases from J, the junction kept 16 bases outside the gene matches. The germline V gene has CDR1 LNHNV and CDR2 YYDKDF (reference sequence). The CDR3 has 17 residues. The material sequenced was PBMCs. This chain links TRBV15 with TRBJ2-7; 9 bases are shared with TRBD1. The receptor's source is a woman aged 45-59 years in good health and CMV-seronegative. The CDR3 sequence is CATSASSRTGALNEQYF. The CDR3 DNA reads as TGTGCCACCAGCGCCTCCTCTCGGACAGGGGCTTTAAACGAGCAGTACTTC.